A single sample is the source of the 5 T cell receptor beta chains below, sequenced in a study of shared T cell receptors in the human thymus (dated by TCRdb to about 2021). Libraries were prepared through the immunoSEQ multiplex PCR assay. TCRdb obtained this table from immuneACCESS and retained in-frame rearrangements with V and J assigned. These tables miss some clones; where compared with another copy, unresolved V genes account for less than half of the shortfall, and the remainder is unexplained. The sample includes hundreds of thousands of clones, with more than 75% observed a single time. The ten biggest clones cover roughly 0.0087% of the sample. The same specimen was also included in a second study, on human thymus T cells.

The specimen was thymocytes. The receptors were sampled from a boy younger than two with a congenital heart defect. Donor details come from another sample of the same person, matched by shared clones.

The chain combines TRBV20-1 with TRBJ2-1; D possibly corresponds to TRBD2 (5 bases). The CDR3 sequence is 10 residues long. CDR1 DFQATT and CDR2 SNEGSKA come from the germline V gene (reference sequence). Trimming took 6 bases from V and 12 from J, leaving 12 bases between them. DNA for the CDR3: TGCAGTGCCCCGGGGTCCGCGCAGTTCTTC. Its translation: CSAPGSAQFF.

J is TRBJ2-2 and V is TRBV30; no clear D. Germline V lookup: CDR1 GTSNPN, CDR2 SVGIG (reference sequence). Trimming pared 2 bases from V and 1 base from J, leaving 11 bases between. The length of the CDR3 is 15 residues. CDR3 DNA sequence: TGTGCCTGGAGTCCTAATTACGGGAACACCGGGGAGCTGTTTTTT. Translation gives CAWSPNYGNTGELFF.

V gene TRBV19 combines with J gene TRBJ1-1, with D perhaps matching TRBD1 (6 bases). CDR3 length equals 14 residues. V was pared by 4 bases and J by 3 bases, with 12 bases between. Germline assignment: CDR1 LNHDA and CDR2 SQIVND (reference sequence). The CDR3 is CASSRETGYTEAFF. CDR3 sequence (DNA): TGTGCCAGTAGTAGGGAGACAGGTTACACTGAAGCTTTCTTT. The variable domain in full, with the rest retrieved from reference TRBV19 and TRBJ1-1, is DGGITQSPKYLFRKEGQNVTLSCEQNLNHDAMYWYRQDPGQGLRLIYYSQIVNDFQKGDIAEGYSVSREKKESFPLTVTSAQKNPTAFYLCASSRETGYTEAFFGQGTRLTVV.

The CDR3 spells CASSEIETDTQYF. In nucleotides, the CDR3 is TGTGCCAGCAGTGAAATAGAAACTGATACGCAGTATTTT. This rearrangement joins TRBV25-1 to TRBJ2-3; D gene unclear. V was cut by 2 bases and J by 6 bases, with 9 bases left in between. Germline V lookup: CDR1 MGHDK, CDR2 SYGVNS. The CDR3 sequence is 13 residues long.

This clone has more than one count but fewer than ten. The junction and the germline gene differ at one end; a read error may be behind it. The chain employs TRBV7-2 and TRBJ2-1, with D perhaps matching TRBD1 (5 bases). Germline V lookup: CDR1 SGHTA, CDR2 FQGNSA. The CDR3 length is 14 residues. CDR3 loop: CASSYINLDNEQFF. The DNA for the CDR3 is TGTGCCAGCAGCTATATAAATTTGGACAACGAGCAGTTCTTC.